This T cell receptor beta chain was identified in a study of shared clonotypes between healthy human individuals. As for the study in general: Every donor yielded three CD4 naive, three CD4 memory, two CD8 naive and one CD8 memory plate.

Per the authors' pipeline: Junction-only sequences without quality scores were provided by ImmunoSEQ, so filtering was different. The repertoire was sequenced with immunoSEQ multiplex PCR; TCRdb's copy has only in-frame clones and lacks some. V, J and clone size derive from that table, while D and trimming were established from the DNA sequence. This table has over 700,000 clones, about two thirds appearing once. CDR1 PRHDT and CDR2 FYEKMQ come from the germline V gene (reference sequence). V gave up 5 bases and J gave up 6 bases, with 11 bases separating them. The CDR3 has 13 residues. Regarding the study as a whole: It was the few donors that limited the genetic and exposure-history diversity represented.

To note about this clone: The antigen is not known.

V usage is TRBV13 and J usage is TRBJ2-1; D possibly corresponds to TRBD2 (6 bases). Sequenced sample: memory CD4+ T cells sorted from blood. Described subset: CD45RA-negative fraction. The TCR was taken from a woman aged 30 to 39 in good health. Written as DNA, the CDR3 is TGTGCCAGCAGCCCCGGACTATCCAATGAGCAGTTCTTC. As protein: CASSPGLSNEQFF.